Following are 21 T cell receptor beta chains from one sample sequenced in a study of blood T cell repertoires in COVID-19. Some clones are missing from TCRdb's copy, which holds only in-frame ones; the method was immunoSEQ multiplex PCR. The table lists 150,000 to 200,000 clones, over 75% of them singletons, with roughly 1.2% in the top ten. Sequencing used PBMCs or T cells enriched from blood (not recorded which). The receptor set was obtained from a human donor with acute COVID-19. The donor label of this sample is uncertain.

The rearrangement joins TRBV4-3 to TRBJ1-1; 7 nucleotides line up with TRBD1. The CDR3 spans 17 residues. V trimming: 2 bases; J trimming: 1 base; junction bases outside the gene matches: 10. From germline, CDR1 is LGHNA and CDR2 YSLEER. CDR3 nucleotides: TGCGCCAGCAGCCAACAAAGCCCCGGGACAGAGAACACTGAAGCTTTCTTT. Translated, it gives CASSQQSPGTENTEAFF.

The CDR3 coding sequence is TGTGCCAGCAGGTTGAGGGGCCCTCCTGGAAACACCATATATTTT. It encodes CASRLRGPPGNTIYF. The gene calls are TRBV5-6 and TRBJ1-3, with a tentative D call TRBD1 (5 bases). Germline-derived CDR1 and CDR2 are SGHDT and YYEEEE. CDR3 length: 15 residues. The V and J ends lost 5 bases and 2 bases respectively, with 14 bases between them.

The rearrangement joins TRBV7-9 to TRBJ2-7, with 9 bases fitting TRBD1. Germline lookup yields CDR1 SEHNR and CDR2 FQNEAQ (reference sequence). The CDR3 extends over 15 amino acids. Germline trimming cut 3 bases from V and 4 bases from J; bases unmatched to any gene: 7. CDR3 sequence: CASSLSRTGVYEQYF. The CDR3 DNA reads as TGTGCCAGCAGCTTGTCGAGGACAGGGGTATACGAGCAGTACTTC.

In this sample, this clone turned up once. CDR3 DNA: TGTGCAAGTCGTTTCACAGGGGGCCGGTGGGAGACCCAGTACTTC. Translating it yields CASRFTGGRWETQYF. The V and J genes are TRBV12-2 and TRBJ2-5; the table's D call TRBD1 went unverified against the DNA. TRBV12-2 is termed a pseudogene. This CDR3 has 15 residues.

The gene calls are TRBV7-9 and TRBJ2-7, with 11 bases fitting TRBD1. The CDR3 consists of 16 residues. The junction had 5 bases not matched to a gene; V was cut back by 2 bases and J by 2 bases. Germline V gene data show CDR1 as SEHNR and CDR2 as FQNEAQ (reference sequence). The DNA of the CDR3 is TGTGCCAGCAGCTTAAGGAGGGACAGGGGGACCTACGAGCAGTACTTC. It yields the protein CASSLRRDRGTYEQYF.

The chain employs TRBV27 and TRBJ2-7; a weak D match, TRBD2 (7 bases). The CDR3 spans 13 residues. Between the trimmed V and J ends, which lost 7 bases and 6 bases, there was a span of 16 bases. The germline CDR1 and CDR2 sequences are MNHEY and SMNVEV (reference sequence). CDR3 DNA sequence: TGTGCCAGCACTTACCTAGGGGGGGTCGAGCAGTACTTC. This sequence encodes CASTYLGGVEQYF.

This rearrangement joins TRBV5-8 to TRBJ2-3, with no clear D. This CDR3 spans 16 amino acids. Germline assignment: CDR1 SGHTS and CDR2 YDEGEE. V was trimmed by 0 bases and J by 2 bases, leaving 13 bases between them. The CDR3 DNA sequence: TGTGCCAGCAGCTTGGGACTCCAAATCTTCACAGATACGCAGTATTTT. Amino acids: CASSLGLQIFTDTQYF.

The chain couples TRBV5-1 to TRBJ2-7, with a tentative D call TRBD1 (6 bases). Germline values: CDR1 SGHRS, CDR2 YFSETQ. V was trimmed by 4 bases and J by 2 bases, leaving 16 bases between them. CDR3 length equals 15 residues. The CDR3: CASSVAGEGAYEQYF. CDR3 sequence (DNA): TGCGCCAGCAGCGTGGCAGGGGAAGGGGCCTACGAGCAGTACTTC.

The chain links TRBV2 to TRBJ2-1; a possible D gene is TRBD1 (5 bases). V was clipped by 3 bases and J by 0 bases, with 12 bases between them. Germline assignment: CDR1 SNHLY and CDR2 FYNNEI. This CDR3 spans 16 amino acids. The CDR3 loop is CASSDQGLSSYNEQFF. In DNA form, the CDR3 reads TGTGCCAGCAGTGACCAGGGCCTGAGCTCCTACAATGAGCAGTTCTTC.

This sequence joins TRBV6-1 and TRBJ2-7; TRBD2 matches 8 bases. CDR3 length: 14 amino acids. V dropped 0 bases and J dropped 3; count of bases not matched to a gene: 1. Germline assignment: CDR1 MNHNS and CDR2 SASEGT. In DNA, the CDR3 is TGTGCCAGCAGTGAAGCGGGACTAGTCTACGAGCAGTACTTC. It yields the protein CASSEAGLVYEQYF.

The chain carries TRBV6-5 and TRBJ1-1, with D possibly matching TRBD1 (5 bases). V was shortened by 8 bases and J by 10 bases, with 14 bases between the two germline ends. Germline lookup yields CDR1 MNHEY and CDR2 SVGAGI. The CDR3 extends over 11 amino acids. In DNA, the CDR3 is TGTGCCAGCGGAGAACAGGTACTAGCTTTCTTT. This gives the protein CASGEQVLAFF.

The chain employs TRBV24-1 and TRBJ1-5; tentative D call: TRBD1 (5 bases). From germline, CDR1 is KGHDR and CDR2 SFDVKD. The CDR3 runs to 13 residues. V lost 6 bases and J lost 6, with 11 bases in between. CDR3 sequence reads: CATSPGGGQPQHF. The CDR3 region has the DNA TGTGCCACCAGTCCGGGGGGAGGTCAGCCCCAGCATTTT.

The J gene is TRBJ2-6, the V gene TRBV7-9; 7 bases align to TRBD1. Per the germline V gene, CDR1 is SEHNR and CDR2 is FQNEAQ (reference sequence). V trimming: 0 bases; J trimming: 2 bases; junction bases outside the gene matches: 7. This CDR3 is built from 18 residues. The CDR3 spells CASSLAAGGNTGANVLTF. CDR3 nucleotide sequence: TGTGCCAGCAGCTTAGCTGCAGGGGGAAACACTGGGGCCAACGTCCTGACTTTC. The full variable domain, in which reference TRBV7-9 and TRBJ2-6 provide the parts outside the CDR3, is DTGVSQNPRHKITKRGQNVTFRCDPISEHNRLYWYRQTLGQGPEFLTYFQNEAQLEKSRLLSDRFSAERPKGSFSTLEIQRTEQGDSAMYLCASSLAAGGNTGANVLTFGAGSRLTVL.

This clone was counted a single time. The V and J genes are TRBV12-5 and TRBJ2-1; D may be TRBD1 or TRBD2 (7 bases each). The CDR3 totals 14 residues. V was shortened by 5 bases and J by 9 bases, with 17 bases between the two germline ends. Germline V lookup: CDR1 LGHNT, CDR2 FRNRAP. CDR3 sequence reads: CASGLGTAGTEQFF. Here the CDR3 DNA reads TGTGCTAGTGGTCTGGGGACAGCGGGGACTGAGCAGTTCTTC.

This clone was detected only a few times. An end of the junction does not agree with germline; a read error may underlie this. The CDR3 sequence is CASSNRGNYGYTF. In DNA form, the CDR3 reads TGTGCCAGCAGTAACAGGGGAAACTATGGCTACACCTTC. The chain has TRBV19 and TRBJ1-2; 7 nucleotides agree with TRBD1. CDR1 and CDR2 (germline): LNHDA, SQIVND (reference sequence). This CDR3 is 13 amino acids long.

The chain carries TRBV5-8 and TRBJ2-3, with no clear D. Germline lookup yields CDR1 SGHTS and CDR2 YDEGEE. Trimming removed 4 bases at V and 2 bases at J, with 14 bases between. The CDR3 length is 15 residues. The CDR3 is CASSRPTRHTDTQYF. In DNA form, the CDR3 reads TGTGCCAGCAGCCGTCCGACAAGACACACAGATACGCAGTATTTT.

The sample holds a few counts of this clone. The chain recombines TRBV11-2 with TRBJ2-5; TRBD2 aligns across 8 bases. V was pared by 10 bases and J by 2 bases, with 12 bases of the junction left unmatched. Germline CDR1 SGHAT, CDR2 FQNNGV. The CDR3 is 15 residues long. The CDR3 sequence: CATTRAGGAQETQYF. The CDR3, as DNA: TGTGCCACCACCCGGGCGGGGGGTGCTCAAGAGACCCAGTACTTC.

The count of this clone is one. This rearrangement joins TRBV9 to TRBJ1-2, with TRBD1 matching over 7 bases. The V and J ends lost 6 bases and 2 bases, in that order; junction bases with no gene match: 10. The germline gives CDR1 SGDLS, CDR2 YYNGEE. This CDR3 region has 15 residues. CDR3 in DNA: TGTGCCAGCACCAAAGAGACAGGGCGAAACTATGGCTACACCTTC. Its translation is CASTKETGRNYGYTF.

The CDR3 here is CASSLGTGMGTGELFF. CDR3 DNA: TGTGCCAGCAGCTTAGGGACAGGGATGGGCACCGGGGAGCTGTTTTTT. The chain employs TRBV7-9 and TRBJ2-2, with TRBD1 matching 8 bases. This CDR3 comprises 16 residues. Trimming removed 1 base from V and 4 bases from J; junction bases left unmatched: 5. CDR1 is SEHNR, CDR2 FQNEAQ, per germline (reference sequence). The full variable domain, its missing parts supplied by reference TRBV7-9 and TRBJ2-2, is DTGVSQNPRHKITKRGQNVTFRCDPISEHNRLYWYRQTLGQGPEFLTYFQNEAQLEKSRLLSDRFSAERPKGSFSTLEIQRTEQGDSAMYLCASSLGTGMGTGELFFGEGSRLTVL.

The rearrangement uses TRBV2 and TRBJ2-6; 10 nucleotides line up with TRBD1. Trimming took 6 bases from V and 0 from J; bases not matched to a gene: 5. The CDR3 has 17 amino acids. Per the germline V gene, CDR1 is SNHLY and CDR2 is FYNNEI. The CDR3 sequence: CASRPGQGYSGANVLTF. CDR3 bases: TGTGCCAGCAGACCGGGACAGGGGTACTCTGGGGCCAACGTCCTGACTTTC.

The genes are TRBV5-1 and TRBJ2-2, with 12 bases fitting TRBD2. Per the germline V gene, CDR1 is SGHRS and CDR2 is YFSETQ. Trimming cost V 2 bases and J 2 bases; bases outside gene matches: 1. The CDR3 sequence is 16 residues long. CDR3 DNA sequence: TGCGCCAGCAGCTTACTAGCGGGGGGAAACACCGGGGAGCTGTTTTTT. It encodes CASSLLAGGNTGELFF.